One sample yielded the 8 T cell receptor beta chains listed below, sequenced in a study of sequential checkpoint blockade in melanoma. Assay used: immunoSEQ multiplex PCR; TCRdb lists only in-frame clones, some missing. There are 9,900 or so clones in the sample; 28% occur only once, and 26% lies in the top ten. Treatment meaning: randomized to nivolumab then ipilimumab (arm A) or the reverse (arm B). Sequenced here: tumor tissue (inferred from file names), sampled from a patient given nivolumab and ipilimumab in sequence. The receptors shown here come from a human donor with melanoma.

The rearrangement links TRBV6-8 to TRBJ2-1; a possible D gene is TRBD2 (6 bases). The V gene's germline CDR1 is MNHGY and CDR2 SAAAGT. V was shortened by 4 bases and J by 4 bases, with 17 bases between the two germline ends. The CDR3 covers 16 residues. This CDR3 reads CASSFTPGVGYNEQFF. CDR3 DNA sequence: TGTGCCAGCAGTTTCACTCCGGGGGTCGGGTACAATGAGCAGTTCTTC.

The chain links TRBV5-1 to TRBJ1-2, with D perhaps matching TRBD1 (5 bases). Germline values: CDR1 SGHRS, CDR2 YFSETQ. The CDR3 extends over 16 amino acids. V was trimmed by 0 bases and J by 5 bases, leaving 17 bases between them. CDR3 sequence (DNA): TGCGCCAGCAGCTTGGGACTCGCTAGGGGTGGTTATGGCTACACCTTC. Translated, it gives CASSLGLARGGYGYTF.

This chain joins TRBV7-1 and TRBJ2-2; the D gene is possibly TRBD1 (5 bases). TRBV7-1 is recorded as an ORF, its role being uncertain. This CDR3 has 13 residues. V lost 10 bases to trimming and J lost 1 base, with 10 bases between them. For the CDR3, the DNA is TGTGCCAACCGCCAGGGGAACACCGGGGAGCTGTTTTTT. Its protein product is CANRQGNTGELFF.

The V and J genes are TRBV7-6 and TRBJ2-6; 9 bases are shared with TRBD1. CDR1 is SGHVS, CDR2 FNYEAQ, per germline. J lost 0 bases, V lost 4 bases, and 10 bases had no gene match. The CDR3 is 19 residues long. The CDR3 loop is CASSWPMGQGPSGANVLTF. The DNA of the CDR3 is TGTGCCAGCAGCTGGCCTATGGGACAGGGCCCCTCTGGGGCCAACGTCCTGACTTTC.

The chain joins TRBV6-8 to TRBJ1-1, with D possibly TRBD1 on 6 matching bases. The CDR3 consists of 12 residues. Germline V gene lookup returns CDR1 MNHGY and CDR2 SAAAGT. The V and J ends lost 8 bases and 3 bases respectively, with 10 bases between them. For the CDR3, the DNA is TGTGCCAGCTCGGACAGCCACACTGAAGCTTTCTTT. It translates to CASSDSHTEAFF.

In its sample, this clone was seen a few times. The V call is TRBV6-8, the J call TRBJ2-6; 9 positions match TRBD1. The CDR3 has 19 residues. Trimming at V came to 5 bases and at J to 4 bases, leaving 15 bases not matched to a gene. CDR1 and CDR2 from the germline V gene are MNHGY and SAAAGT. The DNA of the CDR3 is TGTGCCAGCAGTCTTAAAAGAAGGACAGGGGTTATGGGGGCCAACGTCCTGACTTTC. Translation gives CASSLKRRTGVMGANVLTF.

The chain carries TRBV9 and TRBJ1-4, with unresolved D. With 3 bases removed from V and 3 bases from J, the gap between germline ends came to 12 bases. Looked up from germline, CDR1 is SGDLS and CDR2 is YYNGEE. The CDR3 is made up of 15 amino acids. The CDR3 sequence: CASSALGSANEKLFF. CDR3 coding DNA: TGTGCCAGCAGCGCTCTTGGGTCGGCTAATGAAAAACTGTTTTTT.

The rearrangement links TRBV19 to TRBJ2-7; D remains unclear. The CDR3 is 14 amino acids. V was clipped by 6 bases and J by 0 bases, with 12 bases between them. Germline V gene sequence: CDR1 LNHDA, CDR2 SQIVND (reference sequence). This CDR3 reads CASSTSGNSYEQYF. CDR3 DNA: TGTGCCAGTAGCACATCGGGCAACTCCTACGAGCAGTACTTC.